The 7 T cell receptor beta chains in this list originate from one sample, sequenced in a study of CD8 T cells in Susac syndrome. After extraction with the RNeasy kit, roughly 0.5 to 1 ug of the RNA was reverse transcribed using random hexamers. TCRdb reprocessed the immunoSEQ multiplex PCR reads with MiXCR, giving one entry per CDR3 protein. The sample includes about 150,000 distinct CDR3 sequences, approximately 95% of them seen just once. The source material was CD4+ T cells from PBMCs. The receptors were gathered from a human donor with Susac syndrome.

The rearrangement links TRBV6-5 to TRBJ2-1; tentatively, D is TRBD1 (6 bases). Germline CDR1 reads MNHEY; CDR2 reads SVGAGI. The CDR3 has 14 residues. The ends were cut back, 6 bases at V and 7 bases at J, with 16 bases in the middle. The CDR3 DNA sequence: TGTGCCAGCAGGCCACCCCTCAGGGGAAATGAGCAGTTCTTC. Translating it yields CASRPPLRGNEQFF.

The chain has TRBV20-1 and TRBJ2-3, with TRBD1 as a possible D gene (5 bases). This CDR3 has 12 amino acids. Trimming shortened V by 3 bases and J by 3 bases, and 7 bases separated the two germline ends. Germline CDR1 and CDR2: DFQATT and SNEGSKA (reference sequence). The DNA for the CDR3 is TGCAGTGCTAGGCAGGGAACAGATACGCAGTATTTT. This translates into CSARQGTDTQYF.

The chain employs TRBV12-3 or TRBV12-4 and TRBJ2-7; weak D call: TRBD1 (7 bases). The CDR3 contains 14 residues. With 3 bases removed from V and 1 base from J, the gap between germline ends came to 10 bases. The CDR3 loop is CASSLEGQSYEQYF. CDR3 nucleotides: TGTGCCAGCAGTTTGGAGGGACAGTCCTACGAGCAGTACTTC.

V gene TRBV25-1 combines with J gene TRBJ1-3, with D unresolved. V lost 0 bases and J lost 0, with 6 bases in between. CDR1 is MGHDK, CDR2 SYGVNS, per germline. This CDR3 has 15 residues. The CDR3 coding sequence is TGTGCCAGCAGTGAATATAGAGACTCTGGAAACACCATATATTTT. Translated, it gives CASSEYRDSGNTIYF. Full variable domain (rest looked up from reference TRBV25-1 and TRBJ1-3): EADIYQTPRYLVIGTGKKITLECSQTMGHDKMYWYQQDPGMELHLIHYSYGVNSTEKGDLSSESTVSRIRTEHFPLTLESARPSHTSQYLCASSEYRDSGNTIYFGEGSWLTVV.

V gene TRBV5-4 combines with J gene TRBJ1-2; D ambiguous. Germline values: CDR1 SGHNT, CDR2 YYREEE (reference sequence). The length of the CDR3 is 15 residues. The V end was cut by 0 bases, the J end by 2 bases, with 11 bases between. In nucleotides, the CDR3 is TGTGCCAGCAGCTTGGATAGTAGGATGAACTATGGCTACACCTTC. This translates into CASSLDSRMNYGYTF. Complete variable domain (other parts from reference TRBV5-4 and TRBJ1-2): ETGVTQSPTHLIKTRGQQVTLRCSSQSGHNTVSWYQQALGQGPQFIFQYYREEENGRGNFPPRFSGLQFPNYSSELNVNALELDDSALYLCASSLDSRMNYGYTFGSGTRLTVV.

The CDR3 DNA follows: TGTGCCATCAGTGAGGAGGGGGCCAAAAACATTCAGTACTTC. Translating gives CAISEEGAKNIQYF. The chain carries TRBV10-3 and TRBJ2-4; either TRBD1 or TRBD2 may fit D (5 bases each). This CDR3 is 14 amino acids long. Germline V gene data show CDR1 as ENHRY and CDR2 as SYGVKD. The V gene lost 2 bases and the J gene lost 1 base, with 6 bases spanning the gap.

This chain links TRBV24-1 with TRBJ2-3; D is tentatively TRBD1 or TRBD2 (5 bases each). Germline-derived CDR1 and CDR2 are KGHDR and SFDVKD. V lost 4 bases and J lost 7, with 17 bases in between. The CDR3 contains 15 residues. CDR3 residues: CATSDIRGEVHTQYF. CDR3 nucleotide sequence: TGTGCCACCAGTGACATCCGGGGCGAGGTCCATACGCAGTATTTT.